This T cell receptor (beta chain) derives from a study of T-cell memory formation after mild COVID-19. Study-wide background: Clusters of TCRs were largely donor specific.

This clonotype came up a few times. The antigen is undetermined. Findings of the study overall: Contracting clones localized mainly to CM and EM when CD4+ and mainly to EMRA when CD8+.

TCR alpha and TCR beta cDNA libraries with sample barcodes and UMIs came from 5'RACE using constant-segment primers. TCRdb fed the 5' RACE reads into MiXCR, producing one record per CDR3 protein. The profile shows around 200,000 distinct CDR3 sequences, roughly a fifth of them singletons. The CDR3 has 15 amino acids. The trim removed 10 bases at V and 4 bases at J, leaving 8 bases unmatched. The V gene's germline CDR1 is MNHEY and CDR2 SMNVEV (reference sequence). The V gene is TRBV27, the J gene TRBJ2-1, with 12 positions matching TRBD2. The receptor was derived from an adult woman who had mild COVID-19 (a few samples of this study predate the infection). Cell type and time point are not known. Sequenced input: PBMCs or a T cell subset sorted from them (not recorded which). The CDR3, as DNA: TGTGCCACCGGGGACGGGACTAGCGGGTACAATGAGCAGTTCTTC. This sequence encodes CATGDGTSGYNEQFF.